This T cell receptor (beta chain) was sequenced in a study of blood T cell repertoires in COVID-19. For the study at large: Specimens from acute and convalescent COVID-19 originated in the United States, Italy and Spain. PBMCs, B-cell-depleted T cells, or T cells were the source of the cDNA or gDNA that made up the material.

Original analysis: Amplification from reference gene primers served as the basis for estimated nucleated cell counts. Assay used: immunoSEQ multiplex PCR; TCRdb lists only in-frame clones, some missing. That table gives V, J and clone size, and the DNA gave D and trimming. The data hold around 91,000 clones, with approximately 86% observed a single time. With V trimmed by 4 bases and J by 6 bases, 4 bases remained unmatched. CDR1 and CDR2 (germline): SGHNT, YYREEE (reference sequence). The CDR3 length is 13 residues. V usage is TRBV5-4 and J usage is TRBJ2-7; 10 bases are a match to TRBD1. This receptor was identified in a human donor in a cohort sampled during active COVID-19. The sequencing input was peripheral blood. The CDR3 DNA reads TGTGCCAGCAGCAAGGGACAGGGGAGCGAGCAGTACTTC. As protein: CASSKGQGSEQYF. The full variable domain, rest sourced from reference TRBV5-4 and TRBJ2-7, is ETGVTQSPTHLIKTRGQQVTLRCSSQSGHNTVSWYQQALGQGPQFIFQYYREEENGRGNFPPRFSGLQFPNYSSELNVNALELDDSALYLCASSKGQGSEQYFGPGTRLTVT.